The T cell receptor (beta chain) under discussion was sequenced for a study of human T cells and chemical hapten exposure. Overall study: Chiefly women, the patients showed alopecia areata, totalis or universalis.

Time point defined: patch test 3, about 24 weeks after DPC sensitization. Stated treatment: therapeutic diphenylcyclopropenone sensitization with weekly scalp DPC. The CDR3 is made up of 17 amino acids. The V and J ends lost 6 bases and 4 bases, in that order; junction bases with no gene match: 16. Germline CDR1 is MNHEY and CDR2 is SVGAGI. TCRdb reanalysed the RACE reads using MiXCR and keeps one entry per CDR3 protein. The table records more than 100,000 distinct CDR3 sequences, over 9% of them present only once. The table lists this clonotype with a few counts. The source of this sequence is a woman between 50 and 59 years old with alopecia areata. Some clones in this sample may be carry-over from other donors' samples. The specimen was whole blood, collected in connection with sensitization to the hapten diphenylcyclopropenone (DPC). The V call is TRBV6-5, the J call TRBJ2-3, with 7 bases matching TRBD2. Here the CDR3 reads CASSQLGLRERADTQYF. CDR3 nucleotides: TGTGCCAGCAGCCAATTAGGTTTGCGGGAGAGGGCAGATACGCAGTATTTT.